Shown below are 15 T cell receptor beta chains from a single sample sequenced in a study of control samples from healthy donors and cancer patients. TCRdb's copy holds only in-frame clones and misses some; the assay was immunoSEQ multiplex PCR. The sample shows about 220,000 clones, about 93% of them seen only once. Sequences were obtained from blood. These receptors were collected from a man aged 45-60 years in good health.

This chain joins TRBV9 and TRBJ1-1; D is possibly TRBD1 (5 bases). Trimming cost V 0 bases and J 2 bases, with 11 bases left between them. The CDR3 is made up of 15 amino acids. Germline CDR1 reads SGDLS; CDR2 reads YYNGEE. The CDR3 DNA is TGTGCCAGCAGCGTAGGGCTGAGGGGTAACACTGAAGCTTTCTTT. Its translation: CASSVGLRGNTEAFF. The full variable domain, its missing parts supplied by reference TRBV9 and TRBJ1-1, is DSGVTQTPKHLITATGQRVTLRCSPRSGDLSVYWYQQSLDQGLQFLIQYYNGEERAKGNILERFSAQQFPDLHSELNLSSLELGDSALYFCASSVGLRGNTEAFFGQGTRLTVV.

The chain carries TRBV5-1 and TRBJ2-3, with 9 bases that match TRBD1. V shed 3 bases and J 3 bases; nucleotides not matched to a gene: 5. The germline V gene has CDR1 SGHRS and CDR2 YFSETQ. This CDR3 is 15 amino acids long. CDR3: CASSSDRGDTDTQYF. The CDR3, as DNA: TGCGCCAGCAGCTCCGACAGGGGGGATACAGATACGCAGTATTTT.

DNA for the CDR3: TGTGCCAGCAGCCCATACCGGGACAGGGACCTGGGATGGCAGTTCTTC. Translated, it gives CASSPYRDRDLGWQFF. The chain is built from TRBV3-1 (or the pseudogene TRBV3-2) and TRBJ2-1; 9 bases match TRBD1. V gave up 4 bases and J gave up 12 bases; unmatched junction bases: 16. The CDR3 has 16 amino acids. Per germline, CDR1 LGHDT and CDR2 YNNKEL (reference sequence).

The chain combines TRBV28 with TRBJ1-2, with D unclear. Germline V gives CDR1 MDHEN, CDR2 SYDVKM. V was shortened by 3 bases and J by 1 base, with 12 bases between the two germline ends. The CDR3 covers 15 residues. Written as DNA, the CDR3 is TGTGCCAGCAGTTTCCCCACGTTCGTTAACTATGGCTACACCTTC. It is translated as CASSFPTFVNYGYTF.

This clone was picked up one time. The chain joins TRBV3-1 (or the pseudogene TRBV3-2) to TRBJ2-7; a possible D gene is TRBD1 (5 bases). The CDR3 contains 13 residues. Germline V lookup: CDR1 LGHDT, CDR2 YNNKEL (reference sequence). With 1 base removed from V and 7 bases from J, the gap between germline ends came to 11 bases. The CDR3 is CASSQGAGFEQYV. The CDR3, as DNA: TGTGCCAGCAGCCAAGGGGCAGGGTTTGAGCAGTACGTC.

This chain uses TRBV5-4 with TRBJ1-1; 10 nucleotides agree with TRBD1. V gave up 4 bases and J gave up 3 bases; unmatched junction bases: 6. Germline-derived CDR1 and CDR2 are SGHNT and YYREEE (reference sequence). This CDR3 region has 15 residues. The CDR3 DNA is TGTGCCAGCAGCGCCAAGACAGGGGGCGACACTGAAGCTTTCTTT. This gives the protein CASSAKTGGDTEAFF.

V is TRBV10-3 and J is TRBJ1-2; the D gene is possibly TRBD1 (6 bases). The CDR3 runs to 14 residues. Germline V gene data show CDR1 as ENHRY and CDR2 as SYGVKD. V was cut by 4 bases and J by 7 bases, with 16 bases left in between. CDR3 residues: CAISALTGQSGYTF. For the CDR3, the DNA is TGTGCCATCAGTGCCCTGACAGGCCAATCTGGCTACACCTTC.

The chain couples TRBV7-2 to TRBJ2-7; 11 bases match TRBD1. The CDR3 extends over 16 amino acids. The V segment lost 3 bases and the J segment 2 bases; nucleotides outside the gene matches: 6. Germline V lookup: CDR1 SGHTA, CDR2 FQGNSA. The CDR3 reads CASSFAPGQGAYEQYF. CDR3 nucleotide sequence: TGTGCCAGCAGCTTCGCTCCGGGACAGGGGGCCTACGAGCAGTACTTC.

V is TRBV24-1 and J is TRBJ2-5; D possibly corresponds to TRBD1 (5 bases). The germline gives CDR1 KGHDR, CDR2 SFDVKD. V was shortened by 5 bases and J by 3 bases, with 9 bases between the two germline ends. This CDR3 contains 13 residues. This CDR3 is CATSAAGKETQYF. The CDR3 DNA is TGTGCCACCAGTGCCGCAGGGAAAGAGACCCAGTACTTC.

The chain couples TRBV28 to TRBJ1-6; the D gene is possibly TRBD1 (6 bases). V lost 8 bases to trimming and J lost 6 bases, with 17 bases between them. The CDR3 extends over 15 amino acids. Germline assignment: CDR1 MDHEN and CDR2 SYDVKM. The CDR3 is CASYMGGKGNSPLHF. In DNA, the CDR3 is TGTGCCAGCTATATGGGGGGCAAAGGTAATTCACCCCTCCACTTT.

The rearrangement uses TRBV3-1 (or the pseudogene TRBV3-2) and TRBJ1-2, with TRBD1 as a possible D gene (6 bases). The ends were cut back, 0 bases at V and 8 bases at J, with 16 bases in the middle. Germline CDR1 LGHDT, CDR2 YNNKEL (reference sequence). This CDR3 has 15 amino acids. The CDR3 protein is CASSQEYRADGGYTF. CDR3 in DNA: TGTGCCAGCAGCCAAGAGTACAGGGCGGACGGCGGCTACACCTTC.

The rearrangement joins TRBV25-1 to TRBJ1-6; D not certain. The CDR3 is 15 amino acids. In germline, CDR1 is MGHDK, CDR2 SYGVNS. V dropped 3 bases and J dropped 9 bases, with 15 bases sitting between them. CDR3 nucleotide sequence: TGTGCCAGCAGTGAGTTCGAAGGGATTCCTTCACCCCTCCACTTT. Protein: CASSEFEGIPSPLHF.

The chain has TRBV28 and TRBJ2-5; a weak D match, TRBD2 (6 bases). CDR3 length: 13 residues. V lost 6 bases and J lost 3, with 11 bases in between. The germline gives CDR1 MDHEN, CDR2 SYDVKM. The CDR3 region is CASSSGGEETQYF. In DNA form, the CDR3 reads TGTGCCAGCAGCTCGGGCGGGGAAGAGACCCAGTACTTC.

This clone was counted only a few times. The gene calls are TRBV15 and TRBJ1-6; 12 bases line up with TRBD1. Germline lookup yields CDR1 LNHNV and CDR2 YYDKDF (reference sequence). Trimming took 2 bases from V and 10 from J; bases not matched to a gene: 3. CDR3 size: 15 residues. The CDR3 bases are TGTGCCACCAGCAGATCCGGGACAGGGGGCTCACCCCTCCACTTT. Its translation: CATSRSGTGGSPLHF.

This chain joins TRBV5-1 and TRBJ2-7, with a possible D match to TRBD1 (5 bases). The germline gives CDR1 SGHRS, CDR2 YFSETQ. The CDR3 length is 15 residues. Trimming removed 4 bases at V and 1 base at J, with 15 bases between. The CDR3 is CASSPPVRGSYEQYF. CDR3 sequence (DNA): TGCGCCAGCAGCCCCCCGGTAAGGGGTTCCTACGAGCAGTACTTC. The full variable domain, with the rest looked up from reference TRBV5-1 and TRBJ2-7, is KAGVTQTPRYLIKTRGQQVTLSCSPISGHRSVSWYQQTPGQGLQFLFEYFSETQRNKGNFPGRFSGRQFSNSRSEMNVSTLELGDSALYLCASSPPVRGSYEQYFGPGTRLTVT.